Listed below are T cell receptor beta chains from one sample, sequenced in a study of blood T cell repertoires in COVID-19. Profiling relied on immunoSEQ multiplex PCR, and the TCRdb table lists in-frame clones only, not all of them. Here the sample spans fewer than 130,000 clones, over 65% being singletons. The sequenced material came from peripheral blood. The receptors stem from a woman aged 80 or over with acute or convalescent COVID-19. Both conserved end residues are part of each CDR3. D genes are given only for firm matches. For some rows the clone size is stated as once, few or many, or as a class when expanded; others skip it.

v_gene	j_gene	d_gene	abundance	CDR3nt	CDR3aa
TRBV28	TRBJ1-5	-	-	TGTGCCACGGGGTCGGGGGATCAGCCCCAGCATTTT	CATGSGDQPQHF
TRBV19	TRBJ2-7	-	-	TGTGCCAGTAGAATACAGGGTAGTAGCGGCGAGCAGTACTTC	CASRIQGSSGEQYF
TRBV30	TRBJ2-7	-	few	TGTGCCTGGAGTGTATCACAGACACGCTACGAGCAGTACTTC	CAWSVSQTRYEQYF
TRBV9	TRBJ2-3	-	few	TGTGCCAGCAGCCCCCGACCGGGGATCACAGATACGCAGTATTTT	CASSPRPGITDTQYF
TRBV28	TRBJ2-2	TRBD1	-	TGTGCCAGCAGTACCCACAGGGGGAGGAACACCGGGGAGCTGTTTTTT	CASSTHRGRNTGELFF
TRBV7-9	TRBJ2-2	TRBD1	-	TGTGCCAGCAGCCCCTTCCCTAGGGGGCGCGGGGAGCTGTTTTTT	CASSPFPRGRGELFF
TRBV7-7	TRBJ2-2	TRBD2	few	TGTGCCAGCAGCCCCCGCCCGGGACTAGAGCTCGGGGAGCTGTTTTTT	CASSPRPGLELGELFF
TRBV25-1	TRBJ2-2	-	-	TGTGCCAGCAGTGCCTCGGCGAACACCGGGGAGCTGTTTTTT	CASSASANTGELFF
TRBV25-1	TRBJ1-6	TRBD1	-	TGTGCCAGCAGCCCGGACAGGAATAATTCACCCCTCCACTTT	CASSPDRNNSPLHF
TRBV5-1	TRBJ2-5	-	-	TGCGCCAGCAGCTTGGGGGACACCTTATACCAAGAGACCCAGTACTTC	CASSLGDTLYQETQYF
TRBV28	TRBJ1-2	-	-	TGTGCCAGCAGTCTGGCCTATGGCTACACCTTC	CASSLAYGYTF
TRBV5-8	TRBJ2-6	-	-	TGTGCCAGCGGAGAGCCCCCTTCCTCTGGGGCCAACGTCCTGACTTTC	CASGEPPSSGANVLTF
TRBV5-4	TRBJ1-6	TRBD1	-	TGTGCCAGCAGCATAGGGACAGCCGGCTCCTATAATTCACCCCTCCACTTT	CASSIGTAGSYNSPLHF
TRBV25-1	TRBJ2-2	TRBD2	-	TGTGCCAGCAGTGAACGGCTAGCGGATGCGAACACCGGGGAGCTGTTTTTT	CASSERLADANTGELFF
TRBV7-2	TRBJ2-7	TRBD2	-	TGTGCCAGCAGCTCTGCAGGTCCTGGACTAGCGGGCTCCTACGAGCAGTACTTC	CASSSAGPGLAGSYEQYF
TRBV19	TRBJ1-5	-	once	TGTGCCAGTAGTATACGGGGGTTTAGCAATCAGCCCCAGCATTTT	CASSIRGFSNQPQHF
TRBV6-1	TRBJ1-2	-	-	TGTGCCAGCAGTGAAGCGCCGACATCCCCTAACTATGGCTACACCTTC	CASSEAPTSPNYGYTF
TRBV7-9	TRBJ2-5	-	-	TGTGCCAGCAGCTCGAGTACGACTGAGACCCAGTACTTC	CASSSSTTETQYF
TRBV9	TRBJ2-3	-	-	TGTGCCAGCAGCGTAGATAGCGAAACCCCTACGCAGTATTTT	CASSVDSETPTQYF
TRBV3-1/TRBV3-2	TRBJ1-6	TRBD1	-	TGTGCCAGCAGCCCACGGACAGGGGTTAATTCACCCCTCCACTTT	CASSPRTGVNSPLHF
TRBV27	TRBJ2-1	TRBD2	-	TGTGCCAGCAGTCCGGGACTAGCGGGTGGGTACAATGAGCAGTTCTTC	CASSPGLAGGYNEQFF
TRBV24-1	TRBJ2-3	-	-	TGTGCCACCAGTAGGGGTTCAGATAGCACAGATACGCAGTATTTT	CATSRGSDSTDTQYF
TRBV5-1	TRBJ1-2	-	-	TGCGCCAGCAGCCCGACTGGAGACGGTGTCTATGGCTACACCTTC	CASSPTGDGVYGYTF